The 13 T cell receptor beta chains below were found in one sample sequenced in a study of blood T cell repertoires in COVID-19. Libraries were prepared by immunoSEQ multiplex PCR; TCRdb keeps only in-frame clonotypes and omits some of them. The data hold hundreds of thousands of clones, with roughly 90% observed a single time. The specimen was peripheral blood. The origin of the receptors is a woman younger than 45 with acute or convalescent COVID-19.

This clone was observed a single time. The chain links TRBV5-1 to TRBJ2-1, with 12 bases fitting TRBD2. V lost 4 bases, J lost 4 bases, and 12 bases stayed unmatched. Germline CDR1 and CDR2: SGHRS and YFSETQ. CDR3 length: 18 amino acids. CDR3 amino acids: CASSPSFPGTSGYNEQFF. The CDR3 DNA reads TGCGCCAGCAGCCCATCCTTCCCCGGGACTAGCGGGTACAATGAGCAGTTCTTC.

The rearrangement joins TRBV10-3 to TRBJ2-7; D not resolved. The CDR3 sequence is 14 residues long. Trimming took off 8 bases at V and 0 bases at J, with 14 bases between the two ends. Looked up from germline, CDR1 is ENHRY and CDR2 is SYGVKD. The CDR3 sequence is CAIGPSLGSYEQYF. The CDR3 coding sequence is TGTGCCATCGGCCCGAGTCTAGGCTCCTACGAGCAGTACTTC.

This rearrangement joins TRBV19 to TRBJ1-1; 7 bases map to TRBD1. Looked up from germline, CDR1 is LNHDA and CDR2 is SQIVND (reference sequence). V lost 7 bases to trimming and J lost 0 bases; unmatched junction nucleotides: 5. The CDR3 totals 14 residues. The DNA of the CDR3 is TGTGCCAGTACTCGGACAGGAATGAACACTGAAGCTTTCTTT. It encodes CASTRTGMNTEAFF.

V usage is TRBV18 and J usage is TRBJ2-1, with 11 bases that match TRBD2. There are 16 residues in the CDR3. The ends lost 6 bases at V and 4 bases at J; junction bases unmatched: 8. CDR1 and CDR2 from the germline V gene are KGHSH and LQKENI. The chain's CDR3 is CASSITPSGGYNEQFF. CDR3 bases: TGTGCCAGCTCCATAACCCCTAGCGGGGGGTACAATGAGCAGTTCTTC.

CDR3 DNA: TGCGCCAGCAGCCAAGATCGGACTAGCGGTTACGAGCAGTACTTC. Protein sequence: CASSQDRTSGYEQYF. This chain uses TRBV4-3 with TRBJ2-7, with 10 nucleotides matching TRBD2. V lost 0 bases and J lost 4; bases outside the gene matches: 3. The CDR3 sequence is 15 residues long. Germline assignment: CDR1 LGHNA and CDR2 YSLEER.

In nucleotides, the CDR3 is TGTGCCAGCAACAATTGGGGAACAGGGAGTGGCTACACCTTC. This codes for CASNNWGTGSGYTF. The chain couples TRBV5-8 to TRBJ1-2; perhaps TRBD1 as D (6 bases). The CDR3 length is 14 residues. Germline V gene data show CDR1 as SGHTS and CDR2 as YDEGEE. The ends were cut back, 6 bases at V and 7 bases at J, with 19 bases in the middle.

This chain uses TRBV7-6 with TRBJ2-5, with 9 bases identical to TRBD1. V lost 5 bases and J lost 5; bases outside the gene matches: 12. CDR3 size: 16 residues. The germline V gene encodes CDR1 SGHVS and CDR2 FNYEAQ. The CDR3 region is CASSRTNRGHRETQYF. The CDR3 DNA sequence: TGTGCCAGCAGCCGAACAAACAGGGGGCATCGGGAGACCCAGTACTTC.

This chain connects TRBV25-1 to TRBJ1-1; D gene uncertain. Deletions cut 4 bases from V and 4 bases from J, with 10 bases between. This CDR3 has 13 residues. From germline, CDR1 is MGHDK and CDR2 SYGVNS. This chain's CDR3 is CASSGMAGTEAFF. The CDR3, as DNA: TGTGCCAGCAGTGGCATGGCAGGCACTGAAGCTTTCTTT.

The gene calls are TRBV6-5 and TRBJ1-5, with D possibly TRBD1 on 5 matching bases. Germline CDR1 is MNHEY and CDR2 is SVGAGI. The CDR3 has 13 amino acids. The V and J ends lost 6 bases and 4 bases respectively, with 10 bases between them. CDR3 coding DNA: TGTGCCAGCAGGGCAGGGCGAAATCAGCCCCAGCATTTT. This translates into CASRAGRNQPQHF.

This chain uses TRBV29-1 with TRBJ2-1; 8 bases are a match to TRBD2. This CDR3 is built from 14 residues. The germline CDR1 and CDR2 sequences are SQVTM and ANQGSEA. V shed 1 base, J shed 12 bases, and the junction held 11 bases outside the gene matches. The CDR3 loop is CSVEGVSGDVGQFF. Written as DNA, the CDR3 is TGCAGCGTTGAAGGTGTTAGCGGGGACGTGGGGCAGTTCTTC.

The CDR3 DNA follows: TGCGCCAGCAGCACCGGAGCGGGGGGGGCCTCCTACGAGCAGTACTTC. It yields the protein CASSTGAGGASYEQYF. The genes are TRBV5-1 and TRBJ2-7, with 10 bases that match TRBD2. J gave up 0 bases and V 4 bases, and 7 bases lay outside the gene matches. Germline CDR1 reads SGHRS; CDR2 reads YFSETQ. The CDR3 consists of 16 residues.

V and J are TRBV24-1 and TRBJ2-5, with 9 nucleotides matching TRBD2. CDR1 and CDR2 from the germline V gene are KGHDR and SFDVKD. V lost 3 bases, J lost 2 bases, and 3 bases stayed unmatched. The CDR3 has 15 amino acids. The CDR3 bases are TGTGCCACCAGTGATAAGACTAGCGGACAAGAGACCCAGTACTTC. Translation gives CATSDKTSGQETQYF.

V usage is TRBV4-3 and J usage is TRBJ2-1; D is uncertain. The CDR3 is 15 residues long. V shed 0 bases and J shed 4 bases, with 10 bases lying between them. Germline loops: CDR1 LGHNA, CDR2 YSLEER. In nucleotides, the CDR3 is TGCGCCAGCAGCCAAGATGAGGCAGAATACAATGAGCAGTTCTTC. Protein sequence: CASSQDEAEYNEQFF.